This T cell receptor beta chain was identified in a study of identical twins. TCRdb reprocessed the 5' RACE reads with MiXCR, giving one entry per CDR3 protein. This table holds about 430,000 distinct CDR3 sequences, approximately 18% found once. V was pared by 4 bases and J by 2 bases, with 5 bases of the junction left unmatched. Germline loops: CDR1 MNHNS, CDR2 SASEGT. CDR3 length: 15 residues. The rearrangement uses TRBV6-1 and TRBJ2-3; TRBD2 aligns across 8 bases. Material: naive T cells sorted from blood. This TCR was sampled from a man aged 45-60 years in good health. The CDR3 loop reads CASSGAGGLTDTQYF. The DNA of the CDR3 is TGTGCCAGCAGTGGGGCGGGGGGCCTCACAGATACGCAGTATTTT.